The clone carrying this T cell receptor beta chain was seen just once. Its antigen is not identified. The sample originates from a study of T cells in localized non-small cell lung cancer. Profiling relied on immunoSEQ multiplex PCR, and the TCRdb table lists in-frame clones only, not all of them. Among fewer than 30,000 clones listed, about 88% were seen once. Study-level findings and limits: Uninvolved adjacent lung had the highest recorded T cell clonality, with tumor below it.

Trimming stripped 4 bases from V and 0 bases from J, with 11 bases between. This CDR3 contains 15 residues. Germline assignment: CDR1 SGHRS and CDR2 YFSETQ. This sequence was found in a female donor over 55 with stage II squamous cell lung carcinoma. This chain uses TRBV5-1 with TRBJ1-3, with D uncertain. The specimen comprised peripheral blood, sampled before any cancer treatment. The CDR3 nucleotides are TGCGCCAGCAGCCTTACAGCTACCTCTGGAAACACCATATATTTT. Its translation: CASSLTATSGNTIYF.